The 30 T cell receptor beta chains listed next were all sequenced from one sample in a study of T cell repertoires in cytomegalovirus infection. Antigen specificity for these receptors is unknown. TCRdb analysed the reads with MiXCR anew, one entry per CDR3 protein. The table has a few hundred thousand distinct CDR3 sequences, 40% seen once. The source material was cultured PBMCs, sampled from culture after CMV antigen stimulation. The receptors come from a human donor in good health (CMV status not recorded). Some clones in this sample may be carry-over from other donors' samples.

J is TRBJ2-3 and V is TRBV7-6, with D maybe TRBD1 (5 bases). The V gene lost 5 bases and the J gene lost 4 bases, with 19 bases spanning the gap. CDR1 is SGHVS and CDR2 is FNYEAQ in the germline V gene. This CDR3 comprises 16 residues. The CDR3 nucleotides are TGTGCCAGCAGCGATCCTCCTTCAAAAGGGGCAGATACGCAGTATTTT. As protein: CASSDPPSKGADTQYF.

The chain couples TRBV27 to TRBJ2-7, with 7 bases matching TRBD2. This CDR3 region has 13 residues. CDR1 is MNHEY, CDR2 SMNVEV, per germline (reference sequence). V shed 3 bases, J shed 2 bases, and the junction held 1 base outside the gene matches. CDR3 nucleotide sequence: TGTGCCAGCAGTTTCGGGACTACCTACGAGCAGTACTTC. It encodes CASSFGTTYEQYF.

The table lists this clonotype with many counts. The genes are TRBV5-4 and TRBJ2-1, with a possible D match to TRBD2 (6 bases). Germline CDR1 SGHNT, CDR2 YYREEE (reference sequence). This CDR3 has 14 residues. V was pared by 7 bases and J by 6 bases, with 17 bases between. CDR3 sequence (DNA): TGTGCCAGCGGTAGTCTAGCGCGGTCCAATGAGCAGTTCTTC. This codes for CASGSLARSNEQFF.

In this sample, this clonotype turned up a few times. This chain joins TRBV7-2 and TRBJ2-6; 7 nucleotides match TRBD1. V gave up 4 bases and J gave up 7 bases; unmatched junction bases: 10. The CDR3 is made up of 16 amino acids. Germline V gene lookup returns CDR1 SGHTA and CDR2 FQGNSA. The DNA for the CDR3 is TGTGCCAGCAGCTCCACCGGACAGGCCTTTGCCAACGTCCTGACTTTC. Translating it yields CASSSTGQAFANVLTF.

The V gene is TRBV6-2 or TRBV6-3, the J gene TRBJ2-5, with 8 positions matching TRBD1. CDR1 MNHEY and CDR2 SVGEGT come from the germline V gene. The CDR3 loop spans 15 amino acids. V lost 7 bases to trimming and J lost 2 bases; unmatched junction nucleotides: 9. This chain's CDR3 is CASTRTGQTQETQYF. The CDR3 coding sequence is TGTGCCAGCACCCGGACAGGGCAGACTCAAGAGACCCAGTACTTC.

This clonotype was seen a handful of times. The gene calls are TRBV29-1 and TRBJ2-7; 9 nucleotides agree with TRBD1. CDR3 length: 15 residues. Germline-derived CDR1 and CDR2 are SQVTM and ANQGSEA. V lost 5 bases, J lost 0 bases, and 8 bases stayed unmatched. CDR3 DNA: TGCAGCGTTACAGGGGGCGGAGGGGCCTCCTACGAGCAGTACTTC. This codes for CSVTGGGGASYEQYF.

The CDR3 sequence is CASSQVPRGNDQPQHF. The DNA of the CDR3 is TGTGCCAGCAGCCAGGTCCCCAGAGGGAATGATCAGCCCCAGCATTTT. V usage is TRBV4-2 and J usage is TRBJ1-5; no firm D call. CDR1 LGHNA and CDR2 YNFKEQ come from the germline V gene. CDR3 length equals 16 residues. V lost 3 bases and J lost 5, with 17 bases in between.

The CDR3, as DNA: TGTGCCACCAGCAGAGATTGGTTGGTAACAGGGAAAGGAGAGACCCAGTACTTC. The encoded protein is CATSRDWLVTGKGETQYF. The rearrangement links TRBV15 to TRBJ2-5, with D perhaps matching TRBD1 (6 bases). Trimming took 0 bases from V and 4 from J, leaving 21 bases between them. Germline V CDR1 and CDR2: LNHNV, YYDKDF (reference sequence). This CDR3 is 18 amino acids long.

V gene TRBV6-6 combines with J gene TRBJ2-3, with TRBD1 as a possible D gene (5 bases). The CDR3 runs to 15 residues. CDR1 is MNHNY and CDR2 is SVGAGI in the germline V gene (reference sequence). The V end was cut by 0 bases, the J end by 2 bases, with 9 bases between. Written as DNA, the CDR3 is TGTGCCAGCAGTTACTCGATGGGGCTCACAGATACGCAGTATTTT. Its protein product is CASSYSMGLTDTQYF.

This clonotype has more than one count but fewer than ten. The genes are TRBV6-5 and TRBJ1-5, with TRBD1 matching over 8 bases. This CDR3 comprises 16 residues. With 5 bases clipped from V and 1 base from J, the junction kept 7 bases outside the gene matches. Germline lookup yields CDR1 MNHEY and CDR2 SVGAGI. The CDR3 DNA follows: TGTGCCAGCAGTCGGACAGGGTTTCGGAGCAATCAGCCCCAGCATTTT. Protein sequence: CASSRTGFRSNQPQHF.

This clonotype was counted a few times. As DNA, the CDR3 is TGCAGCGCCCAGCCGGATGAAGGGTCACCCCTCCACTTT. Residues: CSAQPDEGSPLHF. V is TRBV29-1 and J is TRBJ1-6; D is uncertain. In germline, CDR1 is SQVTM, CDR2 ANQGSEA. V was shortened by 7 bases and J by 10 bases, with 17 bases between the two germline ends. The CDR3 loop spans 13 amino acids.

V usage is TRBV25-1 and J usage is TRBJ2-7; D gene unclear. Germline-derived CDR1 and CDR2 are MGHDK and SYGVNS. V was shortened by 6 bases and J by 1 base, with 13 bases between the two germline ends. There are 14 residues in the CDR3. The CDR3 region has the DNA TGTGCCAGCAGATCATCTGTCACGTCCTACGAGCAGTACTTC. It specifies CASRSSVTSYEQYF.

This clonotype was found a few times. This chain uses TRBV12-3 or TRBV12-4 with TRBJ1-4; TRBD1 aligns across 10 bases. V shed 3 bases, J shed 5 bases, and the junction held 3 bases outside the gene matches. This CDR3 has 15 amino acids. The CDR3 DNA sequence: TGTGCCAGCAGTTTCAAGGGACAGGGGAATGAAAAACTGTTTTTT. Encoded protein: CASSFKGQGNEKLFF.

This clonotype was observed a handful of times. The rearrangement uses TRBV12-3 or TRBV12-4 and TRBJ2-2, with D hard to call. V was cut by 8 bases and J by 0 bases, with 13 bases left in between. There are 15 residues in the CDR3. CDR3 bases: TGTGCCAGCTCCCCTAAGGCCACGAACACCGGGGAGCTGTTTTTT. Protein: CASSPKATNTGELFF.

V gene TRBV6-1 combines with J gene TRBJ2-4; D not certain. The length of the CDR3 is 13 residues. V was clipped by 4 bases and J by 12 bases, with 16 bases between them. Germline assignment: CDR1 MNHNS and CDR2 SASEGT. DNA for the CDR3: TGTGCCAGCAGTGTTATGGGCCCTTACTCTCAGTACTTC. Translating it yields CASSVMGPYSQYF.

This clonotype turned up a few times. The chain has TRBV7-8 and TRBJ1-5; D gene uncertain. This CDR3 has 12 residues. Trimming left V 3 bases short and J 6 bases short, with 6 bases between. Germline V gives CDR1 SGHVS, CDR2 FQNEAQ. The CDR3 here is CASSFSIQPQHF. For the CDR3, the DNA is TGTGCCAGCAGCTTTTCAATTCAGCCCCAGCATTTT.

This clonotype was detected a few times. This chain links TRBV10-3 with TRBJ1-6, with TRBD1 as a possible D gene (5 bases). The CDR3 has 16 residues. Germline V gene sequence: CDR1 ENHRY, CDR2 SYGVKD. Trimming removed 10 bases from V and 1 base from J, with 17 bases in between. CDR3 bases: TGTGCCACCGCGGCGTTTAGGGGTTCCTATAATTCACCCCTCCACTTT. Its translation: CATAAFRGSYNSPLHF.

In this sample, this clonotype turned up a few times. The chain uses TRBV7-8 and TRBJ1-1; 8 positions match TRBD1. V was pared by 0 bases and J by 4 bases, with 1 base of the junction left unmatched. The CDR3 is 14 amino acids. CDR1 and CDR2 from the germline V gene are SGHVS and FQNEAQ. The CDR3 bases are TGTGCCAGCAGCTTAGCGACAGGGGCCACTGAAGCTTTCTTT. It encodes CASSLATGATEAFF.

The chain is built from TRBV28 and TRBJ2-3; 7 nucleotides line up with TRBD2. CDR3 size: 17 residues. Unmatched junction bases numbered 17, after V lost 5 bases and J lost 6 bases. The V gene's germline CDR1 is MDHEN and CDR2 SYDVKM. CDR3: CASSPFRPGTIADTQYF. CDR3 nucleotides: TGTGCCAGCAGTCCTTTCCGTCCCGGGACTATTGCGGATACGCAGTATTTT. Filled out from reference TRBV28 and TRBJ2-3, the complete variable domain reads DVKVTQSSRYLVKRTGEKVFLECVQDMDHENMFWYRQDPGLGLRLIYFSYDVKMKEKGDIPEGYSVSREKKERFSLILESASTNQTSMYLCASSPFRPGTIADTQYFGPGTRLTVL.

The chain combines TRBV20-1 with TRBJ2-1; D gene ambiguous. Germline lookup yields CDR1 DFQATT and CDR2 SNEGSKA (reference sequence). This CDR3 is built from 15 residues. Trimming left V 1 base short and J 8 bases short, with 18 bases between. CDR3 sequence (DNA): TGCAGTGCTAGAGTACCCCTAGGGCGAAGCGATGAGCAGTTCTTC. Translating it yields CSARVPLGRSDEQFF.

CDR3 coding DNA: TGTGCCAGCAGCTTAGTAGCGGGAGGGTACACCGGGGAGCTGTTTTTT. Amino acids: CASSLVAGGYTGELFF. V is TRBV7-2 and J is TRBJ2-2, with 11 bases aligning to TRBD2. V trimming: 1 base; J trimming: 3 bases; junction bases outside the gene matches: 1. Germline CDR1 SGHTA, CDR2 FQGNSA. This CDR3 region has 16 residues.

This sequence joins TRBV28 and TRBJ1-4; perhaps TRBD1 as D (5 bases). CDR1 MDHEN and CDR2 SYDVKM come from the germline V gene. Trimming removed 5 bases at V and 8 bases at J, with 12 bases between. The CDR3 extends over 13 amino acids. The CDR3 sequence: CASSTGTREKLFF. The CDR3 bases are TGTGCCAGCAGTACCGGGACCAGGGAAAAACTGTTTTTT.

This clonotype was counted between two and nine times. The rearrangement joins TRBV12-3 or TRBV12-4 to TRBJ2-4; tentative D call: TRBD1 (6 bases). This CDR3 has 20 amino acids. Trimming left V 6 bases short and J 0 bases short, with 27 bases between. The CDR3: CASSPAVTGKSRLAKNIQYF. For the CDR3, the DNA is TGTGCCAGCAGCCCCGCCGTTACAGGGAAAAGCAGGCTAGCCAAAAACATTCAGTACTTC.

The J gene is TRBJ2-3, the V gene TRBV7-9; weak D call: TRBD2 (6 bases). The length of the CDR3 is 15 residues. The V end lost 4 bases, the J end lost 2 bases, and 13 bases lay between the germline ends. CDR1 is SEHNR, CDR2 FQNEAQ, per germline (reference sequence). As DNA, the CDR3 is TGTGCCAGCAGCTCCCTTCTAGCGAACACAGATACGCAGTATTTT. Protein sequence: CASSSLLANTDTQYF.

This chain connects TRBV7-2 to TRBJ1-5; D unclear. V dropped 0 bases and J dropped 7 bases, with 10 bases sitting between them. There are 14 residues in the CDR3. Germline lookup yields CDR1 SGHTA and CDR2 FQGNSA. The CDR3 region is CASSLASGEQPQHF. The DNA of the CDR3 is TGTGCCAGCAGCTTAGCTTCCGGCGAACAGCCCCAGCATTTT.

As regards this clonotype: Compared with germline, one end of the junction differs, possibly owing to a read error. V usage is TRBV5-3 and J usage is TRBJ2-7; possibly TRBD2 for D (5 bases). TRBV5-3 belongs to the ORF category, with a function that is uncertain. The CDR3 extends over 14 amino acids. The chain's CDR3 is CASSLYRGTDEQYF. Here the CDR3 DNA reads TGTGCCAGCAGCTTGTACCGGGGTACGGACGAGCAGTACTTC.

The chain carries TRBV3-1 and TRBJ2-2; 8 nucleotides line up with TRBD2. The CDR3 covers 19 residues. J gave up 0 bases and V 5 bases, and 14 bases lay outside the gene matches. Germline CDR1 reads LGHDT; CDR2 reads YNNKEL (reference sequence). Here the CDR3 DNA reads TGTGCCAGCAGCTCCGATACGGGACTAGTCGTCTCGAACACCGGGGAGCTGTTTTTT. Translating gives CASSSDTGLVVSNTGELFF.

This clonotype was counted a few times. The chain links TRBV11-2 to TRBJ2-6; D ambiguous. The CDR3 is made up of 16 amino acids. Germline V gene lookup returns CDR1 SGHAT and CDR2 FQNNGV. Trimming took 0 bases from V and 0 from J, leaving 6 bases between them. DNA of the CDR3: TGTGCCAGCAGCTTAGATGGGGTCTCTGGGGCCAACGTCCTGACTTTC. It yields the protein CASSLDGVSGANVLTF.

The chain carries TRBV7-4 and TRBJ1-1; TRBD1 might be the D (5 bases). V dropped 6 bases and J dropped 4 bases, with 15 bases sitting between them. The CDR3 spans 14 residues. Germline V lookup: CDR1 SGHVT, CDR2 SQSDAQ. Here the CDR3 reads CASSSPPGGTEAFF. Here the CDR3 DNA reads TGTGCCAGCAGTTCTCCCCCGGGGGGCACTGAAGCTTTCTTT.

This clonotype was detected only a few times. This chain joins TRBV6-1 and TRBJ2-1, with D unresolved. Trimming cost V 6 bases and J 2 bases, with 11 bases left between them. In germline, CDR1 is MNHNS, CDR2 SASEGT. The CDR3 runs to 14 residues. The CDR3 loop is CASRRDSPYNEQFF. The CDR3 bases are TGTGCCAGCAGACGAGATAGTCCCTACAATGAGCAGTTCTTC.